This T cell receptor beta chain was profiled in a study of T-cell reconstitution after alpha-beta-depleted transplantation in children. General study results and limits: By one year post-transplant, T-cell counts and diversity largely arose from T cells that were newly produced. Recipient T cells and thymic progenitors that survived gave rise to the high TCRbeta diversity observed at day 60 in some patients. Reportedly, roughly two months post-transplant, alpha-beta T cells arose from several hundred expanded graft clones.

A note on this clonotype: The target antigen is unknown.

V lost 7 bases to trimming and J lost 1 base; unmatched junction nucleotides: 6. The CDR3 length is 13 residues. Germline loops: CDR1 DFQATT, CDR2 SNEGSKA (reference sequence). TCRbeta library preparation incorporated unique molecular identifiers. TCRdb re-derived calls from the PCR reads in MiXCR, one entry per CDR3 protein. There are 500,000 to 650,000 distinct CDR3 sequences in the sample; roughly 13% occur only once, and around 2.2% lies in the top ten. The TCR sequence derives from a male patient aged 10 to 17 who had a stem cell transplant for acute myeloid leukemia, so the T cells may come from the graft donor. Sequencing was performed on PBMCs, mostly from graft donor cells, taken 360 days after TCRalphabeta/CD19-depleted stem cell transplant. V and J are TRBV20-1 and TRBJ2-7; 8 bases are a match to TRBD2. CDR3 residues: CSVRAGESYEQYF. In DNA, the CDR3 is TGCAGTGTCAGAGCGGGAGAATCCTACGAGCAGTACTTC.